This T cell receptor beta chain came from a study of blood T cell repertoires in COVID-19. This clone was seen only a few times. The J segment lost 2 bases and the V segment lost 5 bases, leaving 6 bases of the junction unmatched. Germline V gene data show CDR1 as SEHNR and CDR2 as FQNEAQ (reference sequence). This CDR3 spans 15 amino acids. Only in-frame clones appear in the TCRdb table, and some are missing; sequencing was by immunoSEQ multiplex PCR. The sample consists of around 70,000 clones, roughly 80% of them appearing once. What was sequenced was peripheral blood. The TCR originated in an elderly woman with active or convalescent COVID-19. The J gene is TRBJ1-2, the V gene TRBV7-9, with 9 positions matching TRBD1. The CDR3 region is CASSRGQGWNYGYTF. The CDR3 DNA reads TGTGCCAGCAGCCGGGGACAGGGATGGAACTATGGCTACACCTTC.